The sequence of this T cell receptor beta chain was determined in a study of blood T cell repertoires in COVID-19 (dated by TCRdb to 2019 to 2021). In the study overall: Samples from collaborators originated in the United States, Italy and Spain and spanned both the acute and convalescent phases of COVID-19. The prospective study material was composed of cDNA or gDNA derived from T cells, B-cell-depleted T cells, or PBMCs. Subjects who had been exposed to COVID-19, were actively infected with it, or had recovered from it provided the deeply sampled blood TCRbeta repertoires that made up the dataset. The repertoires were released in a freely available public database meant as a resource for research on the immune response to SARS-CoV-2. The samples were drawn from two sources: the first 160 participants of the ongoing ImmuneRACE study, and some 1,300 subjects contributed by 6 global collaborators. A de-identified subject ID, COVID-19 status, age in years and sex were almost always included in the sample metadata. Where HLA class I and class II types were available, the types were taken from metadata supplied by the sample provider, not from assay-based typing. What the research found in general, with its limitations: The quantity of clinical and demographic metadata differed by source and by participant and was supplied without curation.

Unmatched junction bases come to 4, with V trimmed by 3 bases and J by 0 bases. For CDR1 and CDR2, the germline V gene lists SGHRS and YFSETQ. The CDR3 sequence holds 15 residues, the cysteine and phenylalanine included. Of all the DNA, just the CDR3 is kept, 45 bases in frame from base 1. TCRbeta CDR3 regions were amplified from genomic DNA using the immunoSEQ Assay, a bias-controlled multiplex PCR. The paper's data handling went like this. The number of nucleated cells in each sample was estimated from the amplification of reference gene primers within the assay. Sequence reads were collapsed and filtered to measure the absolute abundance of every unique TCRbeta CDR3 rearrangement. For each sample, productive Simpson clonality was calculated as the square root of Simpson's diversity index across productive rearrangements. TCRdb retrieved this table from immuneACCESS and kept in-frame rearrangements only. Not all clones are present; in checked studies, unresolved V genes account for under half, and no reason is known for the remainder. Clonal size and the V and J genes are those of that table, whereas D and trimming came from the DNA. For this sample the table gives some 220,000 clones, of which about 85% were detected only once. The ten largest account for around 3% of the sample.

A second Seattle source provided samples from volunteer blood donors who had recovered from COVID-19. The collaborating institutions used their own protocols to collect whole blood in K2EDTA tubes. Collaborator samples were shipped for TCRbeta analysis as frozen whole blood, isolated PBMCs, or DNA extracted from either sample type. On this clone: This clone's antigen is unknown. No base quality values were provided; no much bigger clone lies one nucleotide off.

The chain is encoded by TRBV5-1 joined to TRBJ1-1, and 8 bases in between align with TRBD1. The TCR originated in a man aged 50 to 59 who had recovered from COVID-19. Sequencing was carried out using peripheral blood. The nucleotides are TGCGCCAGCAGCTCCCAGGGGGCGATGAACACTGAAGCTTTCTTT. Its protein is CASSSQGAMNTEAFF. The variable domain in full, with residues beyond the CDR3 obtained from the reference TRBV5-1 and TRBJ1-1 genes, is KAGVTQTPRYLIKTRGQQVTLSCSPISGHRSVSWYQQTPGQGLQFLFEYFSETQRNKGNFPGRFSGRQFSNSRSEMNVSTLELGDSALYLCASSSQGAMNTEAFFGQGTRLTVV.